The 20 T cell receptor beta chains reported below all come from one sample, sequenced in a study of cytomegalovirus exposure and HLA in healthy donors. Vbeta (60) and Jbeta (13) primers were used in the PCR. Data came from immunoSEQ multiplex PCR; TCRdb stores just in-frame clones and leaves some out. The table for this sample gives roughly 69,000 clones. The specimen sequenced was PBMCs. These receptors were taken from a woman aged 30 to 39 in good health and CMV-seronegative.

The DNA of the CDR3 is TGTGCCAGCAGCCTTCTTACAGATACGCAGTATTTT. Translated, it gives CASSLLTDTQYF. The chain couples TRBV7-3 to TRBJ2-3; no reliable D call. The CDR3 loop spans 12 amino acids. CDR1 is SGHTA, CDR2 FQGTGA, per germline. V shed 5 bases and J shed 3 bases, with 6 bases lying between them.

DNA for the CDR3: TGCAGCGTTGATGCCCCGACTAGCATCACCGGGGAGCTGTTTTTT. It yields the protein CSVDAPTSITGELFF. V and J are TRBV29-1 and TRBJ2-2, with 7 bases lining up with TRBD2. The CDR3 has 15 residues. Germline V gene data show CDR1 as SQVTM and CDR2 as ANQGSEA. V was clipped by 3 bases and J by 4 bases; unmatched bases: 8.

The chain links TRBV25-1 to TRBJ2-7; 8 bases align to TRBD2. CDR1 is MGHDK and CDR2 is SYGVNS in the germline V gene. V lost 3 bases, J lost 0 bases, and 4 bases stayed unmatched. CDR3 length: 15 residues. The CDR3 reads CASSEWSGSSYEQYF. DNA for the CDR3: TGTGCCAGCAGTGAGTGGAGCGGGAGCTCCTACGAGCAGTACTTC.

V usage is TRBV5-3 and J usage is TRBJ1-3; D gene ambiguous. TRBV5-3 has ORF status, its function being uncertain. The CDR3 is 16 residues long. Trimming left V 1 base short and J 0 bases short, with 11 bases between. The DNA for the CDR3 is TGTGCCAGAAGCTTGAGTCACAGCTACTCTGGAAACACCATATATTTT. This translates into CARSLSHSYSGNTIYF.

About this clone itself: The junction and the germline gene differ at one end; a read error may be behind it. The CDR3 nucleotides are TGCAGCTTTGACAGGGGAATAACCGGGGAGCTGTTTTTT. Amino acids: CSFDRGITGELFF. The chain combines TRBV29-1 with TRBJ2-2; 8 nucleotides agree with TRBD1. This CDR3 has 13 amino acids. The V gene's germline CDR1 is SQVTM and CDR2 ANQGSEA.

The chain is built from TRBV29-1 and TRBJ1-3; tentatively, D is TRBD1 (6 bases). This CDR3 comprises 14 residues. Trimming removed 4 bases from V and 0 bases from J, with 10 bases in between. Germline assignment: CDR1 SQVTM and CDR2 ANQGSEA. CDR3 sequence reads: CSVGAGASGNTIYF. CDR3 coding DNA: TGCAGCGTTGGGGCAGGGGCCTCTGGAAACACCATATATTTT.

The V and J genes are TRBV4-2 and TRBJ2-7; 8 bases line up with TRBD2. The CDR3 extends over 16 amino acids. Germline CDR1 reads LGHNA; CDR2 reads YNFKEQ. The V and J ends lost 0 bases and 2 bases, in that order; junction bases with no gene match: 6. The CDR3 DNA sequence: TGTGCCAGCAGCCAAGATGAGGCGGGGGGAGCCTACGAGCAGTACTTC. It is translated as CASSQDEAGGAYEQYF.

The rearrangement joins TRBV13 to TRBJ2-4, with 9 bases lining up with TRBD1. The trim removed 4 bases at V and 0 bases at J, leaving 7 bases unmatched. In germline, CDR1 is PRHDT, CDR2 FYEKMQ (reference sequence). CDR3 length: 17 amino acids. The chain's CDR3 is CASSWGQGVLAKNIQYF. The CDR3 bases are TGTGCCAGCAGCTGGGGACAGGGTGTTCTAGCCAAAAACATTCAGTACTTC. Filled out from reference TRBV13 and TRBJ2-4, the complete variable domain reads AAGVIQSPRHLIKEKRETATLKCYPIPRHDTVYWYQQGPGQDPQFLISFYEKMQSDKGSIPDRFSAQQFSDYHSELNMSSLELGDSALYFCASSWGQGVLAKNIQYFGAGTRLSVL.

The chain combines TRBV30 with TRBJ2-1; tentative D call: TRBD2 (5 bases). The CDR3 extends over 14 amino acids. V was trimmed by 2 bases and J by 6 bases, leaving 14 bases between them. The germline CDR1 and CDR2 sequences are GTSNPN and SVGIG (reference sequence). This chain's CDR3 is CAWSTGLASNEQFF. The DNA of the CDR3 is TGTGCCTGGAGTACCGGGCTAGCTAGCAATGAGCAGTTCTTC.

The chain couples TRBV29-1 to TRBJ2-7; 7 bases map to TRBD2. Germline V lookup: CDR1 SQVTM, CDR2 ANQGSEA. The CDR3 is made up of 14 amino acids. With 2 bases clipped from V and 3 bases from J, the junction kept 7 bases outside the gene matches. DNA of the CDR3: TGCAGCGTTGAAAAGGCTAGCGGTAACTACGAGCAGTACTTC. It yields the protein CSVEKASGNYEQYF.

The genes are TRBV28 and TRBJ2-1, with TRBD2 as a possible D gene (6 bases). Trimming cost V 6 bases and J 5 bases, with 17 bases left between them. The CDR3 runs 15 residues. CDR1 MDHEN and CDR2 SYDVKM come from the germline V gene. The CDR3 here is CASSPRWTTNNEQFF. CDR3 DNA: TGTGCCAGCAGCCCCCGGTGGACTACCAACAATGAGCAGTTCTTC.

The chain links TRBV4-3 to TRBJ1-2; 7 positions agree with TRBD1. The germline V gene encodes CDR1 LGHNA and CDR2 YSLEER. This CDR3 region has 15 residues. V shed 5 bases, J shed 2 bases, and the junction held 8 bases outside the gene matches. As DNA, the CDR3 is TGCGCCAGCAGCAGAGAAGGGGGCGCAAACTATGGCTACACCTTC. It is translated as CASSREGGANYGYTF.

Worth noting for this clone: Other DNA sequences in the sample encode the same CDR3. This rearrangement joins TRBV6-6 to TRBJ1-1; D unresolved. This CDR3 spans 14 amino acids. The V end was cut by 0 bases, the J end by 6 bases, with 11 bases between. Germline V gives CDR1 MNHNY, CDR2 SVGAGI (reference sequence). DNA for the CDR3: TGTGCCAGCAGTTACTCTCGGGGAGGCGCTGAAGCTTTCTTT. Its protein is CASSYSRGGAEAFF.

The rearrangement joins TRBV28 to TRBJ2-7, with D possibly being TRBD2 (6 bases). Germline CDR1 is MDHEN and CDR2 is SYDVKM. V dropped 8 bases and J dropped 6 bases, with 14 bases sitting between them. CDR3 length: 12 amino acids. DNA of the CDR3: TGTGCCAGCGGGACTTCCAGGCCCGAGCAGTACTTC. Amino acid sequence: CASGTSRPEQYF.

The chain has TRBV6-5 and TRBJ1-2, with a weak D call TRBD1 (5 bases). Trimming shortened V by 3 bases and J by 2 bases, and 10 bases separated the two germline ends. Looked up from germline, CDR1 is MNHEY and CDR2 is SVGAGI. The CDR3 loop spans 14 amino acids. The CDR3 nucleotides read TGTGCCAGCAGTTATGGCAGGGAAAACTATGGCTACACCTTC. It translates to CASSYGRENYGYTF.

The rearrangement links TRBV6-5 to TRBJ2-5, with a tentative D call TRBD2 (5 bases). Germline-derived CDR1 and CDR2 are MNHEY and SVGAGI. This CDR3 has 15 residues. Trimming stripped 0 bases from V and 3 bases from J, with 11 bases between. The CDR3 loop reads CASSYSLGLEETQYF. DNA for the CDR3: TGTGCCAGCAGTTACTCGCTAGGACTTGAAGAGACCCAGTACTTC.

The CDR3 reads CSFSGGDTQYF. As DNA, the CDR3 is TGCAGCTTCTCGGGGGGAGATACGCAGTATTTT. The chain recombines TRBV29-1 with TRBJ2-3, with 7 nucleotides matching TRBD2. J was trimmed by 5 bases and V by 8 bases; bases with no gene match: 4. The CDR3 totals 11 residues. The germline V gene has CDR1 SQVTM and CDR2 ANQGSEA.

This chain uses TRBV7-9 with TRBJ2-7, with D perhaps TRBD2 (6 bases). There are 15 residues in the CDR3. Trimming took off 4 bases at V and 7 bases at J, with 20 bases between the two ends. Looked up from germline, CDR1 is SEHNR and CDR2 is FQNEAQ (reference sequence). The CDR3 region has the DNA TGTGCCAGCAGCTCGCAGACTAGTGGCTCTCAGGAGCAGTACTTC. It translates to CASSSQTSGSQEQYF. Full variable domain (missing parts from reference TRBV7-9 and TRBJ2-7): DTGVSQNPRHKITKRGQNVTFRCDPISEHNRLYWYRQTLGQGPEFLTYFQNEAQLEKSRLLSDRFSAERPKGSFSTLEIQRTEQGDSAMYLCASSSQTSGSQEQYFGPGTRLTVT.

V usage is TRBV29-1 and J usage is TRBJ2-1; 10 bases line up with TRBD2. The length of the CDR3 is 15 residues. Germline V CDR1 and CDR2: SQVTM, ANQGSEA. J lost 4 bases, V lost 5 bases, and 8 bases had no gene match. The CDR3 bases are TGCAGCGTTTGGGTTAGCGGGGGGAATTACAATGAGCAGTTCTTC. Its protein is CSVWVSGGNYNEQFF.

The rearrangement uses TRBV7-3 and TRBJ2-2; the D is unclear. Germline values: CDR1 SGHTA, CDR2 FQGTGA. V was shortened by 5 bases and J by 4 bases, with 8 bases between the two germline ends. This CDR3 contains 13 residues. CDR3 protein: CASSPTVTGELFF. CDR3 sequence (DNA): TGTGCCAGCAGCCCCACAGTCACCGGGGAGCTGTTTTTT.